This is a list of T cell receptor beta chains from one sample in a study of Ad26.COV2.S vaccination and SARS-CoV-2 variants. Sequencing was performed with immunoSEQ multiplex PCR; in TCRdb, only in-frame clones are kept and a portion is missing. The sample shows 380,000 or so clones, approximately 90% of them seen only once. The input for sequencing was peripheral blood, taken in a trial of Ad26.COV2.S vaccine versus placebo. These receptors all come from a person between 18 and 65 years old who received the Ad26.COV2.S COVID-19 vaccine or a placebo. The CDR3 runs from the conserved cysteine through the conserved F or W. The D gene is left open where the match is weak. Size values are once, few and many counts, or a class for expanded clones, and some rows have none.

size: .
D: TRBD1
V: TRBV19
J: TRBJ2-3
DNA: TGTGCCAGTTACGCCAGACCGGGACAGGGAAACACAGATACGCAGTATTTT
CDR3: CASYARPGQGNTDTQYF

size: .
D: .
V: TRBV3-1/TRBV3-2
J: TRBJ1-2
DNA: TGTGCCAGCAGCCAAGAATGGGACACTCAAGGGGTTTATGGCTACACCTTC
CDR3: CASSQEWDTQGVYGYTF

size: once
D: .
V: TRBV4-3
J: TRBJ2-2
DNA: TGCGCCAGCAGCCAAGGCGGAACGAACACCGGGGAGCTGTTTTTT
CDR3: CASSQGGTNTGELFF

size: few
D: TRBD1
V: TRBV2
J: TRBJ2-7
DNA: TGTGCCACCCAGGCGGACAGGGGCAACTCCTACGAGCAGTACTTC
CDR3: CATQADRGNSYEQYF

size: few
D: .
V: TRBV5-6
J: TRBJ1-6
DNA: TGTGCCAGCAGCTTACCGAATTCACCCCTCCACTTT
CDR3: CASSLPNSPLHF

size: .
D: .
V: TRBV4-2
J: TRBJ2-6
DNA: TGTGCCAGCAGCCAAGATTGGGGAAAGGGGGCCAACGTCCTGACTTTC
CDR3: CASSQDWGKGANVLTF

size: .
D: TRBD2
V: TRBV9
J: TRBJ2-1
DNA: TGTGCCAGCAGCGCCCGGGGTGGGCGGGGGGATATCTCCTACAATGAGCAGTTCTTC
CDR3: CASSARGGRGDISYNEQFF

size: .
D: .
V: TRBV6-5
J: TRBJ1-1
DNA: TGTGCCAGCAGAATTACATCAAGGAACACTGAAGCTTTCTTT
CDR3: CASRITSRNTEAFF

size: .
D: .
V: TRBV20-1
J: TRBJ1-4
DNA: TGCAGTCCGGCAACTAATGAAAAACTGTTTTTT
CDR3: CSPATNEKLFF

size: .
D: TRBD2
V: TRBV28
J: TRBJ2-2
DNA: TGTGCCAGCCGAGCGGGAGGGCCCGGGGAGCTGTTTTTT
CDR3: CASRAGGPGELFF

size: .
D: TRBD1
V: TRBV7-2
J: TRBJ2-1
DNA: TGTGCCAGCAGCTTTGACAGGGGCAATGAGCAGTTCTTC
CDR3: CASSFDRGNEQFF

size: .
D: .
V: TRBV3-1/TRBV3-2
J: TRBJ2-1
DNA: TGTGCCAGCAGCCAAGTTGTCTTTGGCAATGAGCAGTTCTTC
CDR3: CASSQVVFGNEQFF

size: .
D: .
V: TRBV27
J: TRBJ1-2
DNA: TGTGCCAGCAGGTCCTTGGCAGCCATTTATGGCTACACCTTC
CDR3: CASRSLAAIYGYTF

size: .
D: .
V: TRBV18
J: TRBJ2-5
DNA: TGTGCCAGCTCAGCCTCAATCATGGTGGAGACCCAGTACTTC
CDR3: CASSASIMVETQYF

size: .
D: .
V: TRBV30
J: TRBJ1-3
DNA: TGTGCCTGGAGTGTAATCTTAGGAAACACCATATATTTT
CDR3: CAWSVILGNTIYF

size: .
D: .
V: TRBV6-5
J: TRBJ2-7
DNA: TGTGCCAGCAGTTACTCAAGGGGAAACTACGAGCAGTACTTC
CDR3: CASSYSRGNYEQYF

size: .
D: .
V: TRBV30
J: TRBJ2-5
DNA: TGTGCCTGGAGTCAACGGGCAGAGGAGCAAGAGACCCAGTACTTC
CDR3: CAWSQRAEEQETQYF

size: .
D: .
V: TRBV7-9
J: TRBJ2-7
DNA: TGTGCCAGCAGCTTTGCAGGTAACCAACAGCGTTTAAACCACTACGAGCAGTACTTC
CDR3: CASSFAGNQQRLNHYEQYF

size: few
D: .
V: TRBV6-5
J: TRBJ2-7
DNA: TGTGCCAGCGAGGGCGGGCACCCCTACGAGCAGTACTTC
CDR3: CASEGGHPYEQYF

size: .
D: .
V: TRBV28
J: TRBJ2-7
DNA: TGTGCCAGCAGGCCCAGTTCCTACGAGCAGTACTTC
CDR3: CASRPSSYEQYF